These T cell receptor beta chains were read from a single sample in a study. Produced via immunoSEQ multiplex PCR; TCRdb's table is partial and in-frame only. Found here are tens of thousands of clones, approximately 95% of them singletons; the top ten hold approximately 11%. The sequencing sample was made of PBMCs. All receptors derive from a man aged 35 to 55 with rheumatoid arthritis. CDR3s include the opening cysteine and the closing phenylalanine or tryptophan. The order of the fields is clone size, V gene, D gene, J gene, CDR3 protein, CDR3 DNA. The D gene is left open where the match is weak. Clone size is given for some rows only: seen once, a few or many times, or a class if the clone is expanded.

NA	TRBV28	NA	TRBJ1-2	CASSFGGTYGYTF	TGTGCCAGCAGTTTCGGGGGTACCTATGGCTACACCTTC
NA	TRBV7-8	NA	TRBJ1-6	CASSPPRGSQSSYNSPLHF	TGTGCCAGCAGCCCACCCCGTGGGTCCCAGAGCTCCTATAATTCACCCCTCCACTTT
NA	TRBV7-3	NA	TRBJ2-1	CASSITRGNEQFF	TGTGCCAGCAGCATTACTAGAGGTAATGAGCAGTTCTTC
NA	TRBV12-3/TRBV12-4	NA	TRBJ1-6	CASSFPRGALHF	TGTGCCAGCAGTTTTCCCCGGGGGGCCCTCCACTTT
NA	TRBV2	NA	TRBJ1-4	CASKGRATNEKLFF	TGTGCCAGCAAGGGGAGGGCGACTAATGAAAAACTGTTTTTT
NA	TRBV6-5	NA	TRBJ1-1	CASSYWQMNTEAFF	TGTGCCAGCAGTTACTGGCAAATGAACACTGAAGCTTTCTTT
NA	TRBV4-2	TRBD1	TRBJ2-7	CASSHGSDRALIYEQYF	TGTGCCAGCAGCCACGGATCAGACAGGGCTTTAATCTACGAGCAGTACTTC
NA	TRBV6-1	TRBD1	TRBJ2-1	CASSDVGLPGGIEQFF	TGTGCCAGCAGTGATGTGGGGCTTCCAGGGGGCATTGAGCAGTTCTTC
NA	TRBV5-1	TRBD2	TRBJ2-7	CASSYGGSGINDEQYF	TGCGCCAGCAGCTACGGGGGTAGCGGGATAAACGACGAGCAGTACTTC
NA	TRBV7-9	NA	TRBJ1-2	CASSFSTTYGYTF	TGTGCCAGCAGCTTTAGCACGACCTATGGCTACACCTTC
NA	TRBV11-2	NA	TRBJ2-3	CASSAEGADTQYF	TGTGCCAGCAGCGCCGAGGGTGCAGATACGCAGTATTTT
once	TRBV20-1	NA	TRBJ1-1	CSASSGPPSTEAFF	TGCAGTGCTAGTTCCGGGCCCCCCTCAACTGAAGCTTTCTTT
NA	TRBV7-9	NA	TRBJ1-2	CASSLGHGYTF	TGTGCCAGCAGCTTAGGCCATGGCTACACCTTC
few	TRBV6-5	TRBD1	TRBJ1-1	CASSYLPPGGNTEAFF	TGTGCCAGCAGTTACCTTCCCCCAGGGGGGAACACTGAAGCTTTCTTT
NA	TRBV7-2	NA	TRBJ2-1	CASSLGTPREQFF	TGTGCCAGCAGCTTAGGGACACCTAGAGAGCAGTTCTTC
NA	TRBV11-3	NA	TRBJ2-1	CASSGTPIGNEQFF	TGTGCCAGCAGCGGGACACCTATTGGGAATGAGCAGTTCTTC
NA	TRBV10-1	NA	TRBJ2-7	CASSEGAGRAYEQYF	TGCGCCAGCAGTGAGGGGGCAGGGAGAGCCTACGAGCAGTACTTC
NA	TRBV15	NA	TRBJ2-4	CATSRDLGQRIQYF	TGTGCCACCAGCAGAGATCTAGGACAGAGGATTCAGTACTTC
NA	TRBV19	NA	TRBJ1-3	CASSIRGSGNTIYF	TGTGCCAGTAGTATTAGGGGATCTGGAAACACCATATATTTT
NA	TRBV21-1	NA	TRBJ1-1	CASSNPTDEAFF	TGTGCCAGCAGCAACCCGACAGACGAAGCTTTCTTT
NA	TRBV30	TRBD2	TRBJ2-1	CAWSATGLAGRFF	TGTGCCTGGAGTGCAACGGGACTAGCGGGACGGTTCTTC
NA	TRBV14	NA	TRBJ1-2	CASSQNGVPYRYTF	TGTGCCAGCAGCCAAAATGGAGTCCCCTATCGCTACACCTTC
NA	TRBV6-5	TRBD1	TRBJ2-7	CASSYGDSRNYEQYF	TGTGCCAGCAGTTACGGGGACAGCAGAAATTACGAGCAGTACTTC
NA	TRBV19	NA	TRBJ2-7	CASRGGAVSGEQYF	TGTGCCAGTAGGGGGGGCGCAGTGTCCGGCGAGCAGTACTTC
NA	TRBV5-4	NA	TRBJ2-7	CASSSWGLTYEQYF	TGTGCCAGCAGCTCTTGGGGCCTAACCTACGAGCAGTACTTC
NA	TRBV7-3	NA	TRBJ2-2	CATTPPGARTGELFF	TGTGCCACCACCCCCCCCGGGGCGCGCACCGGGGAGCTGTTTTTT
NA	TRBV19	TRBD1	TRBJ2-6	CASRHPGTGGAGPGANVLTF	TGTGCCAGTAGACACCCCGGGACAGGGGGCGCGGGTCCTGGGGCCAACGTCCTGACTTTC
NA	TRBV19	NA	TRBJ1-3	CASSQTRALRNTIYF	TGTGCCAGTAGTCAGACCCGCGCTCTCAGAAACACCATATATTTT
NA	TRBV7-2	TRBD2	TRBJ2-1	CASSPWTSGSDHNEQFF	TGTGCCAGCAGCCCCTGGACTAGCGGGAGTGATCACAATGAGCAGTTCTTC
NA	TRBV7-8	TRBD1	TRBJ2-6	CASSARTGVDSGANVLTF	TGTGCCAGCAGCGCGAGGACAGGGGTGGACTCTGGGGCCAACGTCCTGACTTTC
NA	TRBV19	NA	TRBJ1-1	CASSIGKLNTEAFF	TGTGCCAGTAGTATTGGGAAATTGAACACTGAAGCTTTCTTT
NA	TRBV18	NA	TRBJ1-3	CASSPDRSSGNTIYF	TGTGCCAGCTCACCAGACAGGTCCTCTGGAAACACCATATATTTT
NA	TRBV11-1	NA	TRBJ1-1	CASSYTGWDMNTEAFF	TGTGCCAGCAGCTACACTGGGTGGGACATGAACACTGAAGCTTTCTTT
NA	TRBV9	NA	TRBJ1-5	CASSATAGDNQPQHF	TGTGCCAGCAGCGCCACGGCTGGGGACAATCAGCCCCAGCATTTT
NA	TRBV14	NA	TRBJ1-1	CASSQVRGPEAFF	TGTGCCAGCAGCCAAGTTCGCGGGCCTGAAGCTTTCTTT
NA	TRBV7-3	NA	TRBJ1-6	CASSLLDSTSYNSPLHF	TGTGCCAGCAGCTTATTGGACAGTACCTCCTATAATTCACCCCTCCACTTT
once	TRBV3-1/TRBV3-2	TRBD2	TRBJ2-1	CASSRPGLAGSGAEQFF	TGTGCCAGCTCAAGACCGGGACTAGCGGGTTCTGGAGCCGAGCAGTTCTTC
NA	TRBV30	NA	TRBJ1-1	CAWSLQSTEAFF	TGTGCCTGGAGTTTACAGAGCACTGAAGCTTTCTTT
NA	TRBV7-9	NA	TRBJ2-3	CASSHQGADTQYF	TGTGCCAGCAGCCATCAGGGAGCAGATACGCAGTATTTT
NA	TRBV7-2	TRBD1	TRBJ1-2	CASSLGGQTSGYTF	TGTGCCAGCAGCTTGGGGGGACAGACCAGCGGCTACACCTTC
NA	TRBV6-6	NA	TRBJ1-5	CASSYSKAVSNQPQHF	TGTGCCAGCAGTTACTCAAAGGCGGTGAGCAATCAGCCCCAGCATTTT